This T cell receptor beta chain was sequenced for a study of T cells in tumors after PD-1 blockade. Study-wide results and caveats: After therapy, most expanded exhausted CD8+ clones were absent pre-treatment, suggesting clonal replacement.

The method was immunoSEQ multiplex PCR; TCRdb's version includes in-frame clones alone and lacks a portion of them. Altogether about 12,000 clones are present, around 60% being singletons, with the ten largest covering roughly a quarter. The CDR3 is 11 amino acids. Looked up from germline, CDR1 is DFQATT and CDR2 is SNEGSKA (reference sequence). The ends were cut back, 6 bases at V and 6 bases at J, with 9 bases in the middle. With regard to this clone: The antigen remains undetermined.

This rearrangement joins TRBV20-1 to TRBJ2-1; weak D call: TRBD2 (5 bases). This specimen consisted of tumor tissue, obtained before anti-PD-1 treatment. The clonotype was recovered from a human donor with cutaneous squamous cell carcinoma. CDR3 loop: CSAPTSNEQFF. In DNA form, the CDR3 reads TGCAGTGCGCCTACTAGCAATGAGCAGTTCTTC.